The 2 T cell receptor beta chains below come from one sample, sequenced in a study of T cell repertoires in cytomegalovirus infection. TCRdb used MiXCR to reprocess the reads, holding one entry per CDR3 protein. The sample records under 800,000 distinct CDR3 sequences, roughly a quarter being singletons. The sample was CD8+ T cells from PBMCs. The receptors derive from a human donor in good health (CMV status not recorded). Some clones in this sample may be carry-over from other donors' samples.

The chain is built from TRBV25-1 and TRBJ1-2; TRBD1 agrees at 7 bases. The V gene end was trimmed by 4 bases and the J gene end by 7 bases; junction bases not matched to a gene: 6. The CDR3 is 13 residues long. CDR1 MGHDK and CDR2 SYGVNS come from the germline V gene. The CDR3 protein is CASSAGTVVGYTF. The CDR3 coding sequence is TGTGCCAGCAGTGCCGGGACAGTCGTTGGCTACACCTTC.

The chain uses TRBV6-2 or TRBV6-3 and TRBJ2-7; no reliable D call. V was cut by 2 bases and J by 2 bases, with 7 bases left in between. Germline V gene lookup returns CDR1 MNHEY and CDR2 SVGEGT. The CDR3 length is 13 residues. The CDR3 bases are TGTGCCAGCAGTTACACGTCCCCCTACGAGCAGTACGTC. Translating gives CASSYTSPYEQYV.